Listed here are 20 T cell receptor beta chains from one sample, sequenced in a study of glioma-infiltrating T cells after dendritic cell vaccination. Sequenced by immunoSEQ multiplex PCR; TCRdb stores in-frame clones only, minus some. The sample consists of approximately 100,000 clones, around three quarters of them appearing once. Here the sequenced sample was blood, taken before dendritic cell vaccination. The receptors derive from a human donor with glioblastoma.

DNA for the CDR3: TGTGCCAGCTCCCCGGGCGGACTAGCGAGAGTCGCTGGGGCCAACGTCCTGACTTTC. Translating gives CASSPGGLARVAGANVLTF. The rearrangement uses TRBV18 and TRBJ2-6, with 9 bases aligning to TRBD2. Germline CDR1 and CDR2: KGHSH and LQKENI. The V segment lost 6 bases and the J segment 2 bases; nucleotides outside the gene matches: 14. The CDR3 extends over 19 amino acids.

The genes are TRBV6-1 and TRBJ1-2; 9 bases map to TRBD1. The CDR3 consists of 14 residues. Germline V gene sequence: CDR1 MNHNS, CDR2 SASEGT. After removal of 6 bases from V and 7 bases from J, the junction contained 9 bases not matched to a gene. The CDR3 coding sequence is TGTGCCAGCAGGCTGGGACAGGGAGATTTTGGCTACACCTTC. It specifies CASRLGQGDFGYTF.

The genes are TRBV19 and TRBJ2-3; TRBD2 matches at 9 bases. The CDR3 loop spans 17 amino acids. Unmatched junction bases numbered 10, after V lost 3 bases and J lost 3 bases. Germline-derived CDR1 and CDR2 are LNHDA and SQIVND (reference sequence). CDR3 residues: CASSMGRGLAGTDTQYF. In DNA form, the CDR3 reads TGTGCCAGTAGTATGGGCCGGGGACTAGCAGGGACAGATACGCAGTATTTT.

The rearrangement links TRBV29-1 to TRBJ2-3; weak D call: TRBD2 (6 bases). Germline CDR1 SQVTM, CDR2 ANQGSEA. With 4 bases removed from V and 3 bases from J, the gap between germline ends came to 26 bases. There are 18 residues in the CDR3. The CDR3, as DNA: TGCAGCGTTGGTTTTTATAGTTTCGTTAGCGGAGAAACAGATACGCAGTATTTT. This codes for CSVGFYSFVSGETDTQYF.

The chain is built from TRBV19 and TRBJ2-3, with 13 bases identical to TRBD2. Trimming cost V 9 bases and J 6 bases; bases outside gene matches: 6. This CDR3 is 14 amino acids long. Looked up from germline, CDR1 is LNHDA and CDR2 is SQIVND (reference sequence). In nucleotides, the CDR3 is TGTGCCAGCCGGACTAGCGGGGGCAAGGATACGCAGTATTTT. Its protein is CASRTSGGKDTQYF. Variable domain in full (rest from reference TRBV19 and TRBJ2-3): DGGITQSPKYLFRKEGQNVTLSCEQNLNHDAMYWYRQDPGQGLRLIYYSQIVNDFQKGDIAEGYSVSREKKESFPLTVTSAQKNPTAFYLCASRTSGGKDTQYFGPGTRLTVL.

This chain uses TRBV19 with TRBJ1-2; D not certain. Trimming took off 9 bases at V and 4 bases at J, with 18 bases between the two ends. In germline, CDR1 is LNHDA, CDR2 SQIVND (reference sequence). The CDR3 is 14 residues long. The CDR3 nucleotides read TGTGCCAGCACCCCCAGCAGGTGGTCCTATGGCTACACCTTC. This gives the protein CASTPSRWSYGYTF.

The V call is TRBV15, the J call TRBJ2-5, with 9 bases identical to TRBD1. CDR1 is LNHNV, CDR2 YYDKDF, per germline (reference sequence). The trim removed 3 bases at V and 5 bases at J, leaving 7 bases unmatched. CDR3 length: 15 residues. The CDR3 coding sequence is TGTGCCACCAGCAGCAATACAGGGGGCGAGGAGACCCAGTACTTC. Its protein is CATSSNTGGEETQYF.

V and J are TRBV7-3 and TRBJ2-2; D perhaps matches TRBD1 (5 bases). V was clipped by 2 bases and J by 5 bases, with 9 bases between them. Looked up from germline, CDR1 is SGHTA and CDR2 is FQGTGA. CDR3 length: 14 amino acids. CDR3 DNA sequence: TGTGCCAGCAGCTTATATCAGGGAACCGGGGAGCTGTTTTTT. Its protein product is CASSLYQGTGELFF.

This chain links TRBV30 with TRBJ1-2, with D possibly TRBD1 on 6 matching bases. Germline assignment: CDR1 GTSNPN and CDR2 SVGIG (reference sequence). This CDR3 has 15 residues. Between the trimmed V and J ends, which lost 2 bases and 6 bases, there was a span of 19 bases. CDR3 amino acids: CAWSWGSRGTNGYTF. The CDR3 DNA reads as TGTGCCTGGAGTTGGGGGTCGAGGGGGACAAATGGCTACACCTTC.

The rearrangement links TRBV30 to TRBJ1-3; D unresolved. CDR1 is GTSNPN and CDR2 is SVGIG in the germline V gene (reference sequence). Trimming stripped 2 bases from V and 5 bases from J, with 10 bases between. The CDR3 sequence is 13 residues long. The CDR3 bases are TGTGCCTGGAGTCCCGGACTGAGAAACACCATATATTTT. Its protein is CAWSPGLRNTIYF. Together with reference TRBV30 and TRBJ1-3, the CDR3 gives the full variable domain: SQTIHQWPATLVQPVGSPLSLECTVEGTSNPNLYWYRQAAGRGLQLLFYSVGIGQISSEVPQNLSASRPQDRQFILSSKKLLLSDSGFYLCAWSPGLRNTIYFGEGSWLTVV.

The chain is built from TRBV29-1 and TRBJ2-4; TRBD1 might be the D (7 bases). Germline V gene lookup returns CDR1 SQVTM and CDR2 ANQGSEA. Deletions cut 2 bases from V and 2 bases from J, with 16 bases between. The CDR3 is 16 amino acids. In DNA form, the CDR3 reads TGCAGCGTTGAAACCAAATCAGGGGGGTCCAAAAACATTCAGTACTTC. It specifies CSVETKSGGSKNIQYF.

The sample holds one count of this clone. The CDR3 loop reads CASSPDGGREKLFF. The CDR3 nucleotides are TGTGCCAGCTCACCAGATGGGGGGAGAGAAAAACTGTTTTTT. The rearrangement joins TRBV18 to TRBJ1-4; a weak D match, TRBD1 (5 bases). Between the trimmed V and J ends, which lost 2 bases and 8 bases, there was a span of 12 bases. Germline CDR1 is KGHSH and CDR2 is LQKENI. The CDR3 length is 14 residues.

V and J are TRBV7-9 and TRBJ1-1, with no clear D. Trimming stripped 5 bases from V and 2 bases from J, with 12 bases between. Germline V lookup: CDR1 SEHNR, CDR2 FQNEAQ (reference sequence). The length of the CDR3 is 14 residues. CDR3 loop: CASSPAGFNTEAFF. The CDR3, as DNA: TGTGCCAGCAGCCCCGCGGGGTTCAACACTGAAGCTTTCTTT.

This clone was detected only a few times. The gene calls are TRBV2 and TRBJ1-6; maybe TRBD1 (6 bases). The germline V gene has CDR1 SNHLY and CDR2 FYNNEI. CDR3 length: 13 residues. Trimming pared 5 bases from V and 5 bases from J, leaving 7 bases between. CDR3 in amino acids: CASSWTDNSPLHF. CDR3 sequence (DNA): TGTGCCAGCAGTTGGACAGATAATTCACCCCTCCACTTT.

The chain employs TRBV5-1 and TRBJ2-2, with 8 bases aligning to TRBD2. V lost 6 bases, J lost 5 bases, and 9 bases stayed unmatched. Germline V gene sequence: CDR1 SGHRS, CDR2 YFSETQ. The CDR3 spans 15 residues. DNA for the CDR3: TGCGCCAGCACTGACGTCGCGGGGGGTACCGGGGAGCTGTTTTTT. Its protein is CASTDVAGGTGELFF.

V gene TRBV6-1 combines with J gene TRBJ1-1; 9 nucleotides line up with TRBD1. The germline V gene has CDR1 MNHNS and CDR2 SASEGT. CDR3 length equals 15 residues. Trimming removed 7 bases from V and 0 bases from J; junction bases left unmatched: 6. The CDR3 protein is CASKGRTGVNTEAFF. The CDR3 coding sequence is TGTGCCAGCAAGGGGAGGACAGGGGTGAACACTGAAGCTTTCTTT.

This clone has a handful of counts. The V call is TRBV5-4, the J call TRBJ1-1; D uncertain. CDR1 is SGHNT and CDR2 is YYREEE in the germline V gene (reference sequence). The CDR3 runs to 14 residues. V lost 2 bases and J 0 bases, leaving 8 bases between the germline ends. The CDR3 sequence: CASSFGLMNTEAFF. The CDR3 nucleotides are TGTGCCAGCAGCTTTGGACTGATGAACACTGAAGCTTTCTTT.

The gene calls are TRBV6-1 and TRBJ2-7; D remains ambiguous. The V end lost 8 bases, the J end lost 3 bases, and 14 bases lay between the germline ends. Germline loops: CDR1 MNHNS, CDR2 SASEGT. The CDR3 totals 13 residues. As DNA, the CDR3 is TGTGCCAGCGCCGCAACCCCGCGCTACGAGCAGTACTTC. Protein sequence: CASAATPRYEQYF.

This clone was seen more than once but under ten times. This chain joins TRBV7-8 and TRBJ2-5; 10 bases align to TRBD2. CDR3 size: 15 residues. J lost 5 bases, V lost 1 base, and 4 bases had no gene match. Germline CDR1 SGHVS, CDR2 FQNEAQ. DNA for the CDR3: TGTGCCAGCAGCTTAGAACTAGCGGGGAGGGAGACCCAGTACTTC. This gives the protein CASSLELAGRETQYF. Complete variable domain (other parts from reference TRBV7-8 and TRBJ2-5): GAGVSQSPRYKVAKRGQDVALRCDPISGHVSLFWYQQALGQGPEFLTYFQNEAQLDKSGLPSDRFFAERPEGSVSTLKIQRTQQEDSAVYLCASSLELAGRETQYFGPGTRLLVL.

This chain connects TRBV6-1 to TRBJ1-1, with 9 nucleotides matching TRBD1. With V trimmed by 6 bases and J by 5 bases, 10 bases remained unmatched. Per germline, CDR1 MNHNS and CDR2 SASEGT. The CDR3 length is 15 residues. The CDR3 here is CASSESGTGQTEAFF. The CDR3 DNA reads TGTGCCAGCAGCGAATCCGGGACAGGGCAGACTGAAGCTTTCTTT.